This TCR beta chain was observed in a study of blood T cell repertoires in COVID-19. For the study at large: PBMCs, B-cell-depleted T cells, or T cells were the source of the cDNA or gDNA that made up the material.

CDR3 length: 15 residues. Unmatched junction bases numbered 7, after V lost 3 bases and J lost 2 bases. In germline, CDR1 is LNHDA, CDR2 SQIVND (reference sequence). In the source study's methods: Estimation of nucleated cell counts was performed using reference gene primer amplification. Assay: immunoSEQ multiplex PCR; the TCRdb copy retains only in-frame clones and omits some. Clone size and V and J calls were adopted from that table, with D and trimming inferred from the DNA. The sample includes 350,000 to 450,000 clones, 80% to 90% of them seen just once. Recruitment covered about two dozen US areas and drew participants whose ages spanned about 18 to 100 years.

The TCR sequence derives from a man aged 30-40 years who had recovered from COVID-19. Material for sequencing was PBMCs or T cells enriched from blood (not recorded which). The chain carries TRBV19 and TRBJ2-7; 7 bases are a match to TRBD2. The CDR3 DNA follows: TGTGCCAGTAGTATTTCGGCTAGCGGAGCCTACGAGCAGTACTTC. This encodes CASSISASGAYEQYF.